Following are 23 T cell receptor beta chains from one sample sequenced in a study of T cell clones after liver transplantation. The protocol was immunoSEQ multiplex PCR, while the TCRdb copy is restricted to in-frame clones and leaves out a portion. The data show roughly 12,000 clones, roughly 70% seen once. The sequences come from CD8+ T cells from blood, collected at the 22-month timepoint. The receptors were sampled from a human patient who received a liver transplant. Some T cells may be provided by the graft donor.

V usage is TRBV5-8 and J usage is TRBJ2-3; D remains unclear. The ends were cut back, 2 bases at V and 0 bases at J, with 10 bases in the middle. Germline V gene data show CDR1 as SGHTS and CDR2 as YDEGEE. This CDR3 contains 15 residues. The CDR3 DNA reads as TGTGCCAGCAGCTTTAATGACGCGAGCACAGATACGCAGTATTTT. It yields the protein CASSFNDASTDTQYF.

The sample holds a few counts of this clone. The chain carries TRBV27 and TRBJ1-2, with D unresolved. Trimming shortened V by 0 bases and J by 6 bases, and 20 bases separated the two germline ends. The CDR3 has 17 amino acids. CDR1 and CDR2 (germline): MNHEY, SMNVEV (reference sequence). CDR3 sequence: CASSLSGYGVRNDGYTF. CDR3 nucleotides: TGTGCCAGCAGTTTATCGGGGTATGGAGTTCGAAACGATGGCTACACCTTC.

The CDR3 DNA reads as TGTGCCAGCTCACCTGGGACGGAGCAGTACTTC. This sequence encodes CASSPGTEQYF. The rearrangement links TRBV18 to TRBJ2-7; D is possibly TRBD1 or TRBD2 (5 bases each). Germline-derived CDR1 and CDR2 are KGHSH and LQKENI. The CDR3 is made up of 11 amino acids. V was clipped by 3 bases and J by 7 bases, with 7 bases between them.

Details on this clone: The junction departs from the called germline gene at one end, perhaps through a read error. V and J are TRBV6-6 and TRBJ2-7, with a tentative D call TRBD2 (5 bases). The CDR3 length is 14 residues. CDR1 is MNHNY and CDR2 is SVGAGI in the germline V gene (reference sequence). CDR3 region: CASSDTGSSYEQYF. CDR3 in DNA: TGCGCCAGCAGTGATACGGGAAGCTCCTACGAGCAGTACTTC.

This chain connects TRBV7-3 to TRBJ2-7; D ambiguous. Germline V lookup: CDR1 SGHTA, CDR2 FQGTGA. V was cut by 3 bases and J by 4 bases, with 7 bases left in between. The CDR3 is 12 amino acids. The CDR3 is CASSFDGYEQYF. CDR3 bases: TGTGCCAGCAGCTTTGACGGTTACGAGCAGTACTTC.

This chain links TRBV6-5 with TRBJ1-2; TRBD1 might be the D (6 bases). The CDR3 spans 13 residues. CDR1 MNHEY and CDR2 SVGAGI come from the germline V gene. Trimming left V 4 bases short and J 5 bases short, with 11 bases between. CDR3 protein: CASSSQGRYGYTF. The CDR3 DNA reads as TGTGCCAGCAGTTCGCAGGGGAGGTATGGCTACACCTTC.

In this sample, this clone turned up once. This sequence joins TRBV28 and TRBJ2-3; 9 bases fit TRBD2. CDR1 and CDR2 from the germline V gene are MDHEN and SYDVKM. This CDR3 comprises 15 residues. V dropped 6 bases and J dropped 0; count of bases not matched to a gene: 4. CDR3 coding DNA: TGTGCCAGCAGCCCCCTAGCGGGGAGCACAGATACGCAGTATTTT. Translation gives CASSPLAGSTDTQYF.

CDR3: CASSIWVGTGGRNEETQYF. In nucleotides, the CDR3 is TGTGCCAGTAGTATTTGGGTGGGGACAGGGGGCCGCAACGAGGAGACCCAGTACTTC. J is TRBJ2-5 and V is TRBV19; TRBD1 matches 12 bases. V trimming: 3 bases; J trimming: 5 bases; junction bases outside the gene matches: 16. Per the germline V gene, CDR1 is LNHDA and CDR2 is SQIVND (reference sequence). The CDR3 loop spans 19 amino acids.

The chain joins TRBV9 to TRBJ2-3; D is ambiguous. Trimming left V 7 bases short and J 2 bases short, with 11 bases between. The CDR3 has 13 amino acids. Germline CDR1 reads SGDLS; CDR2 reads YYNGEE. CDR3 coding DNA: TGTGCCAGCGGGATTGGGTCCACAGATACGCAGTATTTT. It is translated as CASGIGSTDTQYF. The full variable domain, in which reference TRBV9 and TRBJ2-3 provide the parts outside the CDR3, is DSGVTQTPKHLITATGQRVTLRCSPRSGDLSVYWYQQSLDQGLQFLIQYYNGEERAKGNILERFSAQQFPDLHSELNLSSLELGDSALYFCASGIGSTDTQYFGPGTRLTVL.

The V call is TRBV29-1, the J call TRBJ2-2; maybe TRBD1 (6 bases). Germline lookup yields CDR1 SQVTM and CDR2 ANQGSEA. Trimming left V 5 bases short and J 3 bases short, with 13 bases between. CDR3 size: 14 residues. The CDR3 DNA sequence: TGCAGCGTTACCGGGACACAGTACACCGGGGAGCTGTTTTTT. Protein sequence: CSVTGTQYTGELFF.

This clone was found once. The chain uses TRBV2 and TRBJ2-1, with 10 positions matching TRBD1. Germline V gene data show CDR1 as SNHLY and CDR2 as FYNNEI. The CDR3 runs to 18 residues. The ends lost 11 bases at V and 0 bases at J; junction bases unmatched: 16. The CDR3 sequence: CAAVPGQGKVSSYNEQFF. The CDR3 coding sequence is TGTGCCGCCGTCCCGGGACAGGGGAAGGTGAGCTCCTACAATGAGCAGTTCTTC.

The chain recombines TRBV29-1 with TRBJ2-6; the D is unclear. Germline lookup yields CDR1 SQVTM and CDR2 ANQGSEA. The length of the CDR3 is 15 residues. The V end lost 4 bases, the J end lost 0 bases, and 10 bases lay between the germline ends. The CDR3 protein is CSVADSSSGANVLTF. CDR3 DNA sequence: TGCAGCGTTGCGGATTCTTCCTCTGGGGCCAACGTCCTGACTTTC.

This clone was seen a handful of times. The chain joins TRBV5-1 to TRBJ2-7; D possibly uses TRBD1 or TRBD2 (5 bases each). The CDR3 contains 14 residues. V lost 5 bases and J 2 bases, leaving 14 bases between the germline ends. The germline CDR1 and CDR2 sequences are SGHRS and YFSETQ. This CDR3 is CASRVRDGTYEQYF. In nucleotides, the CDR3 is TGCGCCAGCAGGGTCCGGGACGGTACCTACGAGCAGTACTTC.

The rearrangement joins TRBV5-6 to TRBJ1-1, with D possibly matching TRBD1 (6 bases). The CDR3 runs to 13 residues. Germline V gene sequence: CDR1 SGHDT, CDR2 YYEEEE. V lost 6 bases and J lost 4, with 13 bases in between. The CDR3 sequence is CASTAVGGTEAFF. The CDR3 DNA sequence: TGTGCCAGCACCGCGGTAGGGGGCACTGAAGCTTTCTTT.

By frequency in the sample, this clone is medium-sized. The chain is built from TRBV7-8 and TRBJ2-5, with D possibly called TRBD1 or TRBD2 (6 bases each). Germline V gives CDR1 SGHVS, CDR2 FQNEAQ. Trimming left V 0 bases short and J 4 bases short, with 9 bases between. The CDR3 contains 14 residues. The CDR3 DNA reads as TGTGCCAGCAGCTTAGCGGAGGGGGGAGAGACCCAGTACTTC. Its protein is CASSLAEGGETQYF.

This clone has only a few counts. The chain employs TRBV4-1 and TRBJ2-7, with 10 bases that match TRBD1. CDR3 length equals 12 residues. Germline CDR1 MGHRA, CDR2 YSYEKL. V was pared by 4 bases and J by 10 bases, with 4 bases of the junction left unmatched. Here the CDR3 DNA reads TGCGCCAGCAGCCCGACAGGGGGCGACCAGTACTTC. It translates to CASSPTGGDQYF.

The chain employs TRBV7-3 and TRBJ2-3; 11 nucleotides line up with TRBD2. Germline CDR1 reads SGHTA; CDR2 reads FQGTGA. With V trimmed by 5 bases and J by 4 bases, 11 bases remained unmatched. The CDR3 is 17 amino acids. The CDR3 region is CASSPGNSGGAADTQYF. The CDR3 DNA is TGTGCCAGCAGCCCAGGAAATAGCGGGGGGGCGGCAGATACGCAGTATTTT. The whole variable domain, remainder taken from reference TRBV7-3 and TRBJ2-3, is GAGVSQTPSNKVTEKGKYVELRCDPISGHTALYWYRQSLGQGPEFLIYFQGTGAADDSGLPNDRFFAVRPEGSVSTLKIQRTERGDSAVYLCASSPGNSGGAADTQYFGPGTRLTVL.

The V and J genes are TRBV2 and TRBJ2-1; tentative D call: TRBD2 (6 bases). V gave up 6 bases and J gave up 0 bases, with 9 bases separating them. Germline CDR1 reads SNHLY; CDR2 reads FYNNEI. This CDR3 comprises 14 residues. Here the CDR3 DNA reads TGTGCCAGCAGGGGGGAGGACTCCTACAATGAGCAGTTCTTC. Amino acids: CASRGEDSYNEQFF.

V usage is TRBV4-3 and J usage is TRBJ1-6; D remains unclear. The germline V and J ends were trimmed by 1 base and 0 bases, with 10 bases remaining between them. The length of the CDR3 is 17 residues. Germline CDR1 LGHNA, CDR2 YSLEER. Written as DNA, the CDR3 is TGCGCCAGCAGCCAAGCCTCTCAGAGCTCCTATAATTCACCCCTCCACTTT. This translates into CASSQASQSSYNSPLHF.

This sequence joins TRBV4-1 and TRBJ2-2; the D gene is possibly TRBD2 (6 bases). The CDR3 totals 15 residues. V lost 2 bases and J lost 4, with 11 bases in between. CDR1 is MGHRA and CDR2 is YSYEKL in the germline V gene. The CDR3 protein is CASSQHGTATGELFF. Written as DNA, the CDR3 is TGCGCCAGCAGCCAACACGGGACTGCCACCGGGGAGCTGTTTTTT.

This clone appeared a few times. The chain carries TRBV4-3 and TRBJ2-2; TRBD1 matches at 11 bases. V lost 5 bases and J lost 6; bases outside the gene matches: 8. The CDR3 sequence is 16 residues long. From germline, CDR1 is LGHNA and CDR2 YSLEER. This CDR3 is CASSYDGQGASGELFF. DNA of the CDR3: TGCGCCAGCAGCTACGACGGACAGGGGGCATCCGGGGAGCTGTTTTTT.

This chain links TRBV5-8 with TRBJ1-5; D perhaps matches TRBD1 (6 bases). The V end lost 4 bases, the J end lost 5 bases, and 13 bases lay between the germline ends. Germline V CDR1 and CDR2: SGHTS, YDEGEE. The CDR3 extends over 14 amino acids. CDR3 coding DNA: TGTGCCAGCAGCCCCGGGGGCCCCTATCAGCCCCAGCATTTT. Translation gives CASSPGGPYQPQHF.

The chain combines TRBV2 with TRBJ1-5; D not resolved. The germline CDR1 and CDR2 sequences are SNHLY and FYNNEI. The V end was cut by 3 bases, the J end by 6 bases, with 3 bases between. The CDR3 extends over 11 amino acids. The CDR3 DNA sequence: TGTGCCAGCAGTGATTCTCAGCCCCAGCATTTT. This translates into CASSDSQPQHF.